This T cell receptor beta chain was profiled in a study of T cell responses to AZD1222 COVID-19 vaccine. Profiled with immunoSEQ multiplex PCR; TCRdb holds only in-frame clones, not every one. The sample has under 70,000 clones; approximately 85% are singletons. Germline V gives CDR1 SGHVS, CDR2 FQNEAQ. Trimming took 3 bases from V and 7 from J, leaving 13 bases between them. The CDR3 runs to 14 residues. Study-wide points: Repertoires in all cases were sampled only once the peak T cell response had passed. Following two doses of AZD1222, Spike-specific TCR breadth and depth rose.

Concerning this clone itself: What it recognizes is unknown.

The chain joins TRBV7-8 to TRBJ2-1; D may be TRBD2 (5 bases). The TCR sequence derives from an adult in good health. The sequencing here drew on peripheral blood, taken on day 0 of MenACWY control vaccination. The DNA of the CDR3 is TGTGCCAGCAGCTTGTCGACGGGGTCGAATGAGCAGTTCTTC. Protein: CASSLSTGSNEQFF.